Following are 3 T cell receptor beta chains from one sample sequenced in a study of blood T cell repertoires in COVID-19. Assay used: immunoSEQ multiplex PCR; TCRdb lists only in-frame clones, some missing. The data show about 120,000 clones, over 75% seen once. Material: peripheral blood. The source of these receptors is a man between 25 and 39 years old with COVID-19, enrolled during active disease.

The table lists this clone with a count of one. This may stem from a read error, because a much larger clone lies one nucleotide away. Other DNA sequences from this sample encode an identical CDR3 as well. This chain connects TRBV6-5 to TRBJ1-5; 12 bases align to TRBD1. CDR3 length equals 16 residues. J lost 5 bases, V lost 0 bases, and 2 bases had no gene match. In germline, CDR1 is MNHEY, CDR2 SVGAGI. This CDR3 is CASSYSGTGGDQPQHF. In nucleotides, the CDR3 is TGTGCCAGCAGTTACTCCGGGACAGGGGGCGATCAGCCCCAGCATTTT.

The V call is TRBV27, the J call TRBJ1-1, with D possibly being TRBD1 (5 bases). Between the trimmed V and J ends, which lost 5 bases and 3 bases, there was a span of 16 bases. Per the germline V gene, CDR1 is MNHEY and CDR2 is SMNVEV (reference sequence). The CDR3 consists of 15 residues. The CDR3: CASSPLGRRDTEAFF. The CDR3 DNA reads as TGTGCCAGCAGTCCGCTGGGACGGAGGGACACTGAAGCTTTCTTT.

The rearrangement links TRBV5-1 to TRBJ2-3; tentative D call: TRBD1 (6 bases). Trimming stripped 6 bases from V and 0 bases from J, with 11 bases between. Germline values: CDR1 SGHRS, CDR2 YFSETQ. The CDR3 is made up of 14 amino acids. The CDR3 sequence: CASTYGGSTDTQYF. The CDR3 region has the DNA TGCGCCAGCACCTATGGGGGCAGCACAGATACGCAGTATTTT.